The 7 T cell receptor beta chains given below trace back to one sample, sequenced in a study of blood T cell repertoires in COVID-19. This table comes from immunoSEQ multiplex PCR, and its TCRdb copy is limited to in-frame clones, with some not included. The table shows some 170,000 clones, with approximately 86% occurring only once. Sample: peripheral blood. Receptors were obtained from a woman in her fifties or sixties who had recovered from COVID-19.

This sequence joins TRBV5-5 and TRBJ1-2, with unresolved D. Trimming took 0 bases from V and 7 from J, leaving 10 bases between them. Germline V gene data show CDR1 as SGHKS and CDR2 as YYEKEE (reference sequence). This CDR3 is built from 13 residues. The CDR3 nucleotides read TGTGCCAGCAGCTTGGACAGCCTGGGTGGCTACACCTTC. Amino acid sequence: CASSLDSLGGYTF.

V gene TRBV9 combines with J gene TRBJ2-5, with 8 bases matching TRBD2. Losses at the gene ends were 4 bases for V and 1 base for J; bases not matched to a gene: 9. From germline, CDR1 is SGDLS and CDR2 YYNGEE. This CDR3 is 16 amino acids long. Here the CDR3 DNA reads TGTGCCAGCAGCCCGGGGGGCGGGAGGATCCAAGAGACCCAGTACTTC. This codes for CASSPGGGRIQETQYF.

V and J are TRBV4-3 and TRBJ2-3; D is unresolved. The CDR3 covers 14 residues. V lost 1 base, J lost 6 bases, and 11 bases lay in between. The germline V gene encodes CDR1 LGHNA and CDR2 YSLEER. The CDR3 DNA is TGCGCCAGCAGCCAAGCTCCCAACGGGGATACGCAGTATTTT. Its protein is CASSQAPNGDTQYF.

The chain uses TRBV10-2 and TRBJ1-1; TRBD1 might be the D (6 bases). V was trimmed by 6 bases and J by 1 base, leaving 12 bases between them. Germline loops: CDR1 WSHSY, CDR2 SAAADI. The CDR3 is 14 residues long. Here the CDR3 DNA reads TGCGCCAGCAGCACCGGGACAAGGAACACTGAAGCTTTCTTT. Amino acids: CASSTGTRNTEAFF.

This clone was seen only a few times. The rearrangement uses TRBV19 and TRBJ2-2; D is possibly TRBD1 (5 bases). With 3 bases removed from V and 4 bases from J, the gap between germline ends came to 9 bases. The CDR3 has 14 residues. Germline CDR1 and CDR2: LNHDA and SQIVND (reference sequence). CDR3 nucleotides: TGTGCCAGTAGTATCGCCAGGGTCACCGGGGAGCTGTTTTTT. This gives the protein CASSIARVTGELFF.

This clone was detected once. V and J are TRBV7-9 and TRBJ2-2; a weak D match, TRBD2 (6 bases). The CDR3 loop spans 15 amino acids. Germline V CDR1 and CDR2: SEHNR, FQNEAQ (reference sequence). Trimming cost V 7 bases and J 1 base, with 13 bases left between them. The CDR3: CASIRDGGNTGELFF. The CDR3 DNA follows: TGTGCCAGCATACGGGACGGGGGGAACACCGGGGAGCTGTTTTTT.

The V and J genes are TRBV24-1 and TRBJ1-2; 10 bases agree with TRBD1. V dropped 3 bases and J dropped 6; count of bases not matched to a gene: 6. This CDR3 is 15 amino acids long. Germline V lookup: CDR1 KGHDR, CDR2 SFDVKD. The CDR3 spells CATSDTRQGANGYTF. The DNA of the CDR3 is TGTGCCACCAGTGATACCCGACAGGGGGCTAATGGCTACACCTTC.